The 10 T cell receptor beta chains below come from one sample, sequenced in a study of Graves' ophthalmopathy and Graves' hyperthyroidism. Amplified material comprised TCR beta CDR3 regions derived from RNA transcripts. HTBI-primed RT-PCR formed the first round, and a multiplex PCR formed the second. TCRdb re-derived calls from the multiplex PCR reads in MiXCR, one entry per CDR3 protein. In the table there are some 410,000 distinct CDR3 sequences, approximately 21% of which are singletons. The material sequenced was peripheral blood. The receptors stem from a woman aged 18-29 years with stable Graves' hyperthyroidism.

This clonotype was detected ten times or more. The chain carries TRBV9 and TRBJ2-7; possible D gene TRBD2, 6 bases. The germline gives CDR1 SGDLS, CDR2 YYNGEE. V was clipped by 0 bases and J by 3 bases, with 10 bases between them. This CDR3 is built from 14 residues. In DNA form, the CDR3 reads TGTGCCAGCAGCGTAGATGTGGGAGGCTACGAGCAGTACTTC. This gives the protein CASSVDVGGYEQYF.

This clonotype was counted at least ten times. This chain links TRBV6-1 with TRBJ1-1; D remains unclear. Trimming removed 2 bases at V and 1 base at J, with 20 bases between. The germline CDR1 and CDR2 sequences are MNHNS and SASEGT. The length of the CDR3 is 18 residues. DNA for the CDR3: TGTGCCAGCAGTGAAACGAGAGGACGGGGAGGCGGGAACACTGAAGCTTTCTTT. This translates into CASSETRGRGGGNTEAFF.

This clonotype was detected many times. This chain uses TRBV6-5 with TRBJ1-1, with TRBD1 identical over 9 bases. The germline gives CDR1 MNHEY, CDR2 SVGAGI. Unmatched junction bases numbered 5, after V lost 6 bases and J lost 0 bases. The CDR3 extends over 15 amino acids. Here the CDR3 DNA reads TGTGCCAGCAGCTTAAACAGGGGGCTGAACACTGAAGCTTTCTTT. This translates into CASSLNRGLNTEAFF.

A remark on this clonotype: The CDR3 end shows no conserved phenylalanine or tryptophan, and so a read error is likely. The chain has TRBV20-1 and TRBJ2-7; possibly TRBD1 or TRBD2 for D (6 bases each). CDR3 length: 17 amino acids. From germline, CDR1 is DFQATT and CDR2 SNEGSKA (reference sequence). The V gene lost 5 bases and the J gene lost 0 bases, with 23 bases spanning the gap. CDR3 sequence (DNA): TGCAGTGCTGCGGGGACACTCGGCGTAGCGGTCTCCTACGAGCAGTACTAC. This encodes CSAAGTLGVAVSYEQYY.

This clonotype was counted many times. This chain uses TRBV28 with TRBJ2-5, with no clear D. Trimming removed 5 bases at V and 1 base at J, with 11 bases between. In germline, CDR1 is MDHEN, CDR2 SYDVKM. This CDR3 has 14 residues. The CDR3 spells CASSPTISQETQYF. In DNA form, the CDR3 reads TGTGCCAGCAGTCCCACAATATCCCAAGAGACCCAGTACTTC.

The CDR3 bases are TGCAGTGCTAGATCGGGGGGGGTGACTGAAGCTTTCTTT. Protein: CSARSGGVTEAFF. The V and J genes are TRBV20-1 and TRBJ1-1, with D perhaps TRBD1 (5 bases). Germline-derived CDR1 and CDR2 are DFQATT and SNEGSKA (reference sequence). The V end was cut by 2 bases, the J end by 5 bases, with 12 bases between. This CDR3 is built from 13 residues.

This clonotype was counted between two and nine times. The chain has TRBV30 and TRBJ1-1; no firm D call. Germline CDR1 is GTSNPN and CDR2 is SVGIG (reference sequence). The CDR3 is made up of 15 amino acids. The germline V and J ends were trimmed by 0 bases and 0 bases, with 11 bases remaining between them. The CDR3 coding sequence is TGTGCCTGGAGTGTATATAAGTACATGAACACTGAAGCTTTCTTT. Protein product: CAWSVYKYMNTEAFF.

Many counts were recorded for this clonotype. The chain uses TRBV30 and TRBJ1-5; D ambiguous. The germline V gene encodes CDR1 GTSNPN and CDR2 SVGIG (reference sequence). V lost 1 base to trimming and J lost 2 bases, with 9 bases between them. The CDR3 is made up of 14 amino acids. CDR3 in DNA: TGTGCCTGGAGTGAGGACTTTGGCAATCAGCCCCAGCATTTT. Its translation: CAWSEDFGNQPQHF.

CDR3 amino acids: CASSVNSGTGNGYTF. The CDR3 coding sequence is TGTGCCAGCAGTGTGAACTCCGGGACAGGGAATGGCTACACCTTC. V and J are TRBV27 and TRBJ1-2, with 9 positions matching TRBD1. From germline, CDR1 is MNHEY and CDR2 SMNVEV (reference sequence). The CDR3 runs to 15 residues. V trimming: 5 bases; J trimming: 6 bases; junction bases outside the gene matches: 10.

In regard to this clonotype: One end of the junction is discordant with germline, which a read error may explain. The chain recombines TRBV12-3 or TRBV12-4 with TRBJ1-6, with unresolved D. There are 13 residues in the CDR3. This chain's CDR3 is CVSSFGGYSPLHF. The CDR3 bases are TGTGTCAGCAGTTTTGGAGGTTATTCACCCCTCCACTTT.